Presented here are 8 T cell receptor beta chains from one specimen sequenced in a study of metastatic and nonmetastatic thyroid tumors. All patients reached thyroid surgery having received no treatment beforehand. TCRdb ran MiXCR on the PCR reads. Of roughly 5,400 clones in the sample, approximately 32% are singletons; the top ten hold about 9.5%. Sequencing was performed on adjacent normal tissue. The receptors originated from a female donor with papillary thyroid cancer or a benign thyroid nodule (not recorded which). Some clones in this sample may be carry-over from other donors' samples.

This clone was counted a single time. An end of the junction differs from the germline gene, which may be a read error. This sequence joins TRBV28 and TRBJ1-1, with 10 bases aligning to TRBD1. Germline-derived CDR1 and CDR2 are MDHEN and SYDVKM. The CDR3 runs to 16 residues. The CDR3 sequence: CASSNYPGQGSTEAFF. The DNA for the CDR3 is TGTGCCAGCAGTAATTATCCGGGACAGGGGTCGACTGAAGCGTTCTTT.

V is TRBV12-3 or TRBV12-4 and J is TRBJ2-7; 8 bases match TRBD2. The CDR3 has 14 residues. Trimming at V came to 5 bases and at J to 5 bases, leaving 8 bases not matched to a gene. This chain's CDR3 is CASSGGAGEHEQYF. DNA of the CDR3: TGTGCCAGCAGTGGGGGAGCGGGAGAACACGAGCAGTACTTC.

V usage is TRBV9 and J usage is TRBJ2-7; D uncertain. The length of the CDR3 is 15 residues. V was cut by 0 bases and J by 5 bases, with 15 bases left in between. Germline V CDR1 and CDR2: SGDLS, YYNGEE. In DNA, the CDR3 is TGTGCCAGCAGCGTAGATTTCCGTGAAATGGACGAGCAGTACTTC. This gives the protein CASSVDFREMDEQYF.

V gene TRBV11-2 combines with J gene TRBJ1-3; 8 nucleotides line up with TRBD1. CDR3 length equals 16 residues. Trimming at V came to 5 bases and at J to 0 bases, leaving 6 bases not matched to a gene. CDR1 SGHAT and CDR2 FQNNGV come from the germline V gene. The CDR3 nucleotides read TGTGCCAGCAGCCAATTAACAGGGGGCTCTGGAAACACCATATATTTT. Its translation: CASSQLTGGSGNTIYF.

As for this clone: One junction end disagrees with the germline gene, perhaps due to a read error. This chain connects TRBV2 to TRBJ1-3; 7 nucleotides agree with TRBD1. Germline V lookup: CDR1 SNHLY, CDR2 FYNNEI. The CDR3 is 17 amino acids. CDR3 sequence: CASIETVTGSAGNTIYF. Here the CDR3 DNA reads TGTGCCAGCATTGAAACCGTGACAGGGAGCGCTGGAAACACCATATATTTT.

This clone was observed a handful of times. The chain's CDR3 is CASSERQVYGYTF. CDR3 nucleotides: TGTGCCAGCAGTGAACGGCAAGTCTATGGCTACACCTTC. V gene TRBV2 combines with J gene TRBJ1-2; unclear D gene. V shed 2 bases and J shed 4 bases, with 8 bases lying between them. The germline V gene encodes CDR1 SNHLY and CDR2 FYNNEI. The CDR3 covers 13 residues.

There are a few counts of this clone. The V gene is TRBV6-2 or TRBV6-3, the J gene TRBJ1-6; D remains unclear. Trimming stripped 2 bases from V and 8 bases from J, with 19 bases between. The CDR3 is 17 amino acids. Germline V gives CDR1 MNHEY, CDR2 SVGEGT. The CDR3 region is CASSYRVAEPTDSPLHF. The DNA of the CDR3 is TGTGCCAGCAGTTACAGGGTTGCCGAGCCCACAGATTCACCCCTCCACTTT.

The chain couples TRBV30 to TRBJ1-3, with D maybe TRBD1 (5 bases). V dropped 6 bases and J dropped 1 base, with 22 bases sitting between them. Germline V gene sequence: CDR1 GTSNPN, CDR2 SVGIG (reference sequence). The CDR3 has 17 residues. CDR3 protein: CACVFGQGLKSGNTIYF. The DNA of the CDR3 is TGTGCCTGCGTATTCGGCCAGGGATTAAAATCTGGAAACACCATATATTTT.